The next 20 T cell receptor beta chains were all read from a single sample in a study of T cell changes during pregnancy in multiple sclerosis (dated by TCRdb to about 2019). The library was obtained by the immunoSEQ multiplex PCR assay. Imported from immuneACCESS, the table was reduced by TCRdb to in-frame sequences with V and J called. These copies leave out some clones; in studies compared against another copy, an unresolved V gene accounts for under half, and the cause of the remainder is not known. This sample lists fewer than 55,000 clones; almost 90% were detected once. The ten largest clones capture 5% to 5.5% of the sample. Here the sequenced sample was peripheral blood, taken after pregnancy. Receptors were obtained from a female donor in good health, enrolled as a control in a pregnancy study.

This rearrangement joins TRBV29-1 to TRBJ1-4, with a possible D match to TRBD1 (5 bases). There are 14 residues in the CDR3. Trimming cost V 6 bases and J 0 bases, with 11 bases left between them. The germline gives CDR1 SQVTM, CDR2 ANQGSEA. The CDR3 region is CSVPGGPTNEKLFF. CDR3 DNA sequence: TGCAGCGTCCCGGGGGGTCCAACTAATGAAAAACTGTTTTTT.

The chain uses TRBV9 and TRBJ2-5, with D possibly matching TRBD1 (9 bases). V dropped 2 bases and J dropped 5 bases, with 19 bases sitting between them. Germline V lookup: CDR1 SGDLS, CDR2 YYNGEE. This CDR3 is 16 amino acids long. The CDR3 sequence: CASSVLGGGTGETQYF. Here the CDR3 DNA reads TGTGCCAGCAGCGTCCTCGGCGGGGGGACAGGGGAGACCCAGTACTTC.

The genes are TRBV4-3 and TRBJ2-7; no firm D call. The CDR3 is 13 amino acids. Per the germline V gene, CDR1 is LGHNA and CDR2 is YSLEER. Trimming left V 6 bases short and J 3 bases short, with 12 bases between. Written as DNA, the CDR3 is TGCGCCAGCAGTTCCAAACAAAGCTACGAGCAGTACTTC. Protein: CASSSKQSYEQYF.

J is TRBJ1-2 and V is TRBV7-3, with a weak D call TRBD1 (5 bases). Trimming took off 5 bases at V and 3 bases at J, with 10 bases between the two ends. Per the germline V gene, CDR1 is SGHTA and CDR2 is FQGTGA. The CDR3 totals 13 residues. CDR3 amino acids: CASSAGRDYGYTF. The CDR3 DNA is TGTGCCAGCAGCGCGGGGCGCGACTATGGCTACACCTTC.

This chain connects TRBV6-5 to TRBJ1-1; maybe TRBD1 (6 bases). Germline CDR1 and CDR2: MNHEY and SVGAGI. Trimming shortened V by 10 bases and J by 5 bases, and 14 bases separated the two germline ends. CDR3 length equals 12 residues. The DNA of the CDR3 is TGTGCCACCTTACAGGGAGGGACTGAAGCTTTCTTT. This gives the protein CATLQGGTEAFF.

V gene TRBV5-6 combines with J gene TRBJ1-2; a weak D match, TRBD1 (5 bases). Germline V gene data show CDR1 as SGHDT and CDR2 as YYEEEE. V lost 5 bases to trimming and J lost 4 bases, with 18 bases between them. This CDR3 has 15 residues. The CDR3, as DNA: TGTGCCAGCAGAGGCCTAGCGGGGGACGGCTATGGCTACACCTTC. The encoded protein is CASRGLAGDGYGYTF.

This clone appeared once. This chain joins TRBV28 and TRBJ2-2, with 9 positions matching TRBD2. The CDR3 runs 16 residues. Germline V lookup: CDR1 MDHEN, CDR2 SYDVKM. Trimming at V came to 5 bases and at J to 6 bases, leaving 10 bases not matched to a gene. The CDR3 coding sequence is TGTGCCAGCAGTCCTCCGGGACTAGCCGGGGCCGGGGAGCTGTTTTTT. It is translated as CASSPPGLAGAGELFF.

This clone was detected only a few times. V is TRBV11-2 and J is TRBJ1-1; no clear D gene. Deletions cut 1 base from V and 1 base from J, with 4 bases between. The germline CDR1 and CDR2 sequences are SGHAT and FQNNGV. CDR3 length equals 13 residues. CDR3 sequence (DNA): TGTGCCAGCAGCTTAGTAGAGAACACTGAAGCTTTCTTT. Translated: CASSLVENTEAFF.

The rearrangement joins TRBV4-2 to TRBJ1-3; tentative D call: TRBD1 (6 bases). The CDR3 is 19 amino acids. V lost 1 base, J lost 0 bases, and 19 bases lay in between. Germline V lookup: CDR1 LGHNA, CDR2 YNFKEQ. CDR3 DNA: TGTGCCAGCAGCCAAGGGTTCCGGGACAACGTTCTCTCTGGAAACACCATATATTTT. This translates into CASSQGFRDNVLSGNTIYF.

The V gene is TRBV9, the J gene TRBJ2-5; 9 nucleotides line up with TRBD2. This CDR3 comprises 15 residues. Germline loops: CDR1 SGDLS, CDR2 YYNGEE. V lost 2 bases, J lost 5 bases, and 7 bases stayed unmatched. The DNA for the CDR3 is TGTGCCAGCAGCGTGGGTAGCCTAGCGGGGGAGACCCAGTACTTC. It codes for CASSVGSLAGETQYF.

The chain combines TRBV7-3 with TRBJ1-1, with TRBD1 identical over 7 bases. V gave up 5 bases and J gave up 4 bases; unmatched junction bases: 4. The germline V gene encodes CDR1 SGHTA and CDR2 FQGTGA. This CDR3 has 13 amino acids. The chain's CDR3 is CASSQRQGTEAFF. CDR3 bases: TGTGCCAGCAGCCAGCGACAGGGCACTGAAGCTTTCTTT.

As concerns this clone: One junction end disagrees with the germline gene, perhaps due to a read error. CDR3 sequence (DNA): TGCGCCAGCAGTCAATATCTTGAAAACTGTGGCTACACCTTC. It translates to CASSQYLENCGYTF. The rearrangement uses TRBV23-1 and TRBJ1-2; D is ambiguous. TRBV23-1 has ORF status, its function being uncertain. This CDR3 has 14 residues.

This chain connects TRBV2 to TRBJ2-7, with 10 bases matching TRBD1. From germline, CDR1 is SNHLY and CDR2 FYNNEI. Losses at the gene ends were 6 bases for V and 3 bases for J; bases not matched to a gene: 8. The CDR3 has 15 residues. Here the CDR3 DNA reads TGTGCCAGCAGGACAGGGGGCGGATCGGACTACGAGCAGTACTTC. It encodes CASRTGGGSDYEQYF.

This chain uses TRBV28 with TRBJ2-7; maybe TRBD1 (5 bases). CDR1 is MDHEN, CDR2 SYDVKM, per germline. With 5 bases removed from V and 2 bases from J, the gap between germline ends came to 13 bases. This CDR3 is built from 14 residues. As DNA, the CDR3 is TGTGCCAGCAGTGTAGACAGAATTGCCTACGAGCAGTACTTC. This encodes CASSVDRIAYEQYF. Using reference TRBV28 and TRBJ2-7 for the parts outside the CDR3, the full variable domain is DVKVTQSSRYLVKRTGEKVFLECVQDMDHENMFWYRQDPGLGLRLIYFSYDVKMKEKGDIPEGYSVSREKKERFSLILESASTNQTSMYLCASSVDRIAYEQYFGPGTRLTVT.

This chain uses TRBV5-1 with TRBJ2-3, with 10 bases that match TRBD2. Germline loops: CDR1 SGHRS, CDR2 YFSETQ. CDR3 length: 15 residues. V was clipped by 2 bases and J by 6 bases; unmatched bases: 6. The CDR3 spells CASSLLAGPRDTQYF. The CDR3 DNA is TGCGCCAGCAGCTTACTAGCGGGGCCCCGGGATACGCAGTATTTT. Full variable domain (rest looked up from reference TRBV5-1 and TRBJ2-3): KAGVTQTPRYLIKTRGQQVTLSCSPISGHRSVSWYQQTPGQGLQFLFEYFSETQRNKGNFPGRFSGRQFSNSRSEMNVSTLELGDSALYLCASSLLAGPRDTQYFGPGTRLTVL.

V is TRBV30 and J is TRBJ1-5; D is possibly TRBD1 (6 bases). Germline V gives CDR1 GTSNPN, CDR2 SVGIG (reference sequence). The CDR3 loop spans 14 amino acids. Between the trimmed V and J ends, which lost 4 bases and 3 bases, there was a span of 13 bases. The CDR3 bases are TGTGCCTGGAATGGGGGCCGGGTCAATCAGCCCCAGCATTTT. It is translated as CAWNGGRVNQPQHF.

The V and J genes are TRBV5-1 and TRBJ2-7; perhaps TRBD2 as D (6 bases). V lost 0 bases, J lost 2 bases, and 9 bases lay in between. Germline lookup yields CDR1 SGHRS and CDR2 YFSETQ. CDR3 size: 14 residues. The CDR3 nucleotides are TGCGCCAGCAGCTTGGTGGCTAGCGCCTACGAGCAGTACTTC. Its translation: CASSLVASAYEQYF.

The rearrangement links TRBV27 to TRBJ2-4; no clear D gene. V was cut by 6 bases and J by 6 bases, with 12 bases left in between. The CDR3 is 13 amino acids. The V gene's germline CDR1 is MNHEY and CDR2 SMNVEV (reference sequence). CDR3 residues: CASSKSAINIQYF. In DNA form, the CDR3 reads TGTGCCAGCAGCAAAAGCGCGATAAACATTCAGTACTTC.

The table lists this clone with a few counts. The V gene is TRBV2, the J gene TRBJ1-6; TRBD1 matches at 7 bases. There are 13 residues in the CDR3. Trimming cost V 5 bases and J 10 bases; bases outside gene matches: 5. The germline V gene encodes CDR1 SNHLY and CDR2 FYNNEI. The CDR3 DNA is TGTGCCAGCAGTCGTAGGGGGCAATCACCCCTCCACTTT. This translates into CASSRRGQSPLHF.

The chain links TRBV5-1 to TRBJ1-2, with D perhaps matching TRBD1 (6 bases). Germline CDR1 and CDR2: SGHRS and YFSETQ. The CDR3 covers 15 residues. V lost 2 bases to trimming and J lost 7 bases, with 18 bases between them. The CDR3, as DNA: TGCGCCAGCAGCTTACTACAGGGTACTTCGGTTGGCTACACCTTC. Translated: CASSLLQGTSVGYTF. Filled out from reference TRBV5-1 and TRBJ1-2, the complete variable domain reads KAGVTQTPRYLIKTRGQQVTLSCSPISGHRSVSWYQQTPGQGLQFLFEYFSETQRNKGNFPGRFSGRQFSNSRSEMNVSTLELGDSALYLCASSLLQGTSVGYTFGSGTRLTVV.